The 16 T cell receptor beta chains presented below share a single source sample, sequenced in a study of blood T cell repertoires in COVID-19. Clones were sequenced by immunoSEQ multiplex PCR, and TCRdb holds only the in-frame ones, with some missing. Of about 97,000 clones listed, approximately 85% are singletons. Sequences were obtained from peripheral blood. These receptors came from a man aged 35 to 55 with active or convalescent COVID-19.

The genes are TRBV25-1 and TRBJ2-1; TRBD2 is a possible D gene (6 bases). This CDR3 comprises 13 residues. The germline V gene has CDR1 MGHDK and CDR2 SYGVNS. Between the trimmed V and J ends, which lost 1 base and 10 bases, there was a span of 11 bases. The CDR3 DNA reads TGTGCCAGCAGTGAATGGGGGGACCCCGAGCAGTTCTTC. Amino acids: CASSEWGDPEQFF.

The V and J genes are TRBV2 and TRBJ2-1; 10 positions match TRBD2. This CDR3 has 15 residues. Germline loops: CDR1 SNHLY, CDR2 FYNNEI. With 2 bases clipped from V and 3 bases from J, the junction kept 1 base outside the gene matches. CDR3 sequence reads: CASSELAGGYNEQFF. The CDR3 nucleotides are TGTGCCAGCAGTGAATTAGCGGGGGGCTACAATGAGCAGTTCTTC.

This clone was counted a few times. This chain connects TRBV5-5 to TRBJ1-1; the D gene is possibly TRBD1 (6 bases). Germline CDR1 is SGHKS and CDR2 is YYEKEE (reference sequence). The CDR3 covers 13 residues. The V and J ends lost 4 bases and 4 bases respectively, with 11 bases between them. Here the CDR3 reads CASSQKGGTEAFF. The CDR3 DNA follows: TGTGCCAGCAGCCAGAAAGGGGGCACTGAAGCTTTCTTT. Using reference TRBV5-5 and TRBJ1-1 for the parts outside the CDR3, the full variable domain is DAGVTQSPTHLIKTRGQQVTLRCSPISGHKSVSWYQQVLGQGPQFIFQYYEKEERGRGNFPDRFSARQFPNYSSELNVNALLLGDSALYLCASSQKGGTEAFFGQGTRLTVV.

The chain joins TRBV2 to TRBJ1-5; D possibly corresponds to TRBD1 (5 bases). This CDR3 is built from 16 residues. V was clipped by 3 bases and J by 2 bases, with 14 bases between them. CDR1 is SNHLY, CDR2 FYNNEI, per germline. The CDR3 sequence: CASSDDQGFRNQPQHF. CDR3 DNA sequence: TGTGCCAGCAGTGATGACCAGGGTTTTCGCAATCAGCCCCAGCATTTT. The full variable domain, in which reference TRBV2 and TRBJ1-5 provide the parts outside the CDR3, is EPEVTQTPSHQVTQMGQEVILRCVPISNHLYFYWYRQILGQKVEFLVSFYNNEISEKSEIFDDQFSVERPDGSNFTLKIRSTKLEDSAMYFCASSDDQGFRNQPQHFGDGTRLSIL.

The CDR3, as DNA: TGTGCCAGCTCACCTCGGGAGTCCTATAATTCACCCCTCCACTTT. This encodes CASSPRESYNSPLHF. The V gene is TRBV18, the J gene TRBJ1-6; D gene unclear. V was trimmed by 3 bases and J by 1 base, leaving 7 bases between them. Germline values: CDR1 KGHSH, CDR2 LQKENI. The CDR3 covers 15 residues.

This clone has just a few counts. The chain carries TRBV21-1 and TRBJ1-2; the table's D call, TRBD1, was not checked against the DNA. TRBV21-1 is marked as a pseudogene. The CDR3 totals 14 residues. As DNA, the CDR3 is TGTGCCAGCACATTATGGACAGCGAGTTATGGCTACACCTTC. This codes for CASTLWTASYGYTF.

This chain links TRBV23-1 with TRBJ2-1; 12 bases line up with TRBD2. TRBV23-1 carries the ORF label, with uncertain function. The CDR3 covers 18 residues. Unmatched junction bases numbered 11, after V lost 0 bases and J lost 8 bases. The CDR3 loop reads CASSQSYPLAGGQDEQFF. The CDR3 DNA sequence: TGCGCCAGCAGTCAATCGTACCCCCTAGCGGGGGGGCAGGATGAGCAGTTCTTC.

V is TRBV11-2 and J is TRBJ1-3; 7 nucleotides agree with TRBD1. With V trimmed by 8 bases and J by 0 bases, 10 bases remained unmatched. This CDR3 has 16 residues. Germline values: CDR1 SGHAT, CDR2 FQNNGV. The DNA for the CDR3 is TGTGCCAGCGGAATAGCCAGGGGGGACTCTGGAAACACCATATATTTT. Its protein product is CASGIARGDSGNTIYF.

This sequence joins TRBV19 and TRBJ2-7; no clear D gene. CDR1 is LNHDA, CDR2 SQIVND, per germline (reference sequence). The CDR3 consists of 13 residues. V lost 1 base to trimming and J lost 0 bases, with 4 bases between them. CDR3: CASSIGGSYEQYF. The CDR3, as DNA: TGTGCCAGTAGTATAGGCGGCTCCTACGAGCAGTACTTC.

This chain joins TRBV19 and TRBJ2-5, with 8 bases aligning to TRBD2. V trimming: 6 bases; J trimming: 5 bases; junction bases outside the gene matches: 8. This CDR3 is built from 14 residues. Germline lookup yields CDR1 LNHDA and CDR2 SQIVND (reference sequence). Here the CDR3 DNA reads TGTGCCAGTAGAACCGGGGGGGTATCTGAGACCCAGTACTTC. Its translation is CASRTGGVSETQYF. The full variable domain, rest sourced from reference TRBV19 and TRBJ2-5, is DGGITQSPKYLFRKEGQNVTLSCEQNLNHDAMYWYRQDPGQGLRLIYYSQIVNDFQKGDIAEGYSVSREKKESFPLTVTSAQKNPTAFYLCASRTGGVSETQYFGPGTRLLVL.

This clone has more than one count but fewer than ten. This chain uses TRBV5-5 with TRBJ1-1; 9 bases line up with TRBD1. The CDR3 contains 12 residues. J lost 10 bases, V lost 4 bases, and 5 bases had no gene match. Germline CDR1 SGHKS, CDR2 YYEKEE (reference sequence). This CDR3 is CASSTGTGLAFF. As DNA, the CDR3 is TGTGCCAGCAGCACCGGGACAGGGTTAGCTTTCTTT. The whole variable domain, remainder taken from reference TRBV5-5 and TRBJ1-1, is DAGVTQSPTHLIKTRGQQVTLRCSPISGHKSVSWYQQVLGQGPQFIFQYYEKEERGRGNFPDRFSARQFPNYSSELNVNALLLGDSALYLCASSTGTGLAFFGQGTRLTVV.

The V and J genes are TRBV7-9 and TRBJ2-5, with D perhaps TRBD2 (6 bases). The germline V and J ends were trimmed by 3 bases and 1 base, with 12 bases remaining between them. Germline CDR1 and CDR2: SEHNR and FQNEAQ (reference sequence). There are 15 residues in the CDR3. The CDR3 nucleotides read TGTGCCAGCAGCTTGGAGGGCCTAGCCCAAGAGACCCAGTACTTC. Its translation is CASSLEGLAQETQYF.

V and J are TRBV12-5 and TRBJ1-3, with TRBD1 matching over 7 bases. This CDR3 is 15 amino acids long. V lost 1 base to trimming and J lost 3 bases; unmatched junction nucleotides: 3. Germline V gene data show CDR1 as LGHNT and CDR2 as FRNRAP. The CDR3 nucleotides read TGTGCTAGTGGTTTGGGGACAGGAGTTGGAAACACCATATATTTT. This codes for CASGLGTGVGNTIYF.

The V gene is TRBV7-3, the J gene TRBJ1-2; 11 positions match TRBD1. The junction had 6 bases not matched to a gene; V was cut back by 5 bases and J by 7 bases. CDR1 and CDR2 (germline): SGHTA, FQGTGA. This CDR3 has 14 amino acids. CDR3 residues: CASSLSDRGLGYTF. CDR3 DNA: TGTGCCAGCAGCCTATCGGACAGGGGGCTTGGCTACACCTTC. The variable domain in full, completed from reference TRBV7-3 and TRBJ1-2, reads GAGVSQTPSNKVTEKGKYVELRCDPISGHTALYWYRQSLGQGPEFLIYFQGTGAADDSGLPNDRFFAVRPEGSVSTLKIQRTERGDSAVYLCASSLSDRGLGYTFGSGTRLTVV.

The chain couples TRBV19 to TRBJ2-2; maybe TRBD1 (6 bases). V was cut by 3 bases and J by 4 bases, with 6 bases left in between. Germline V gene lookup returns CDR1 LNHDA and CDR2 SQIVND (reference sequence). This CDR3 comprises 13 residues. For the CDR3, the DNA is TGTGCCAGTAGTATCAGGGGCACCGGGGAGCTGTTTTTT. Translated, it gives CASSIRGTGELFF.

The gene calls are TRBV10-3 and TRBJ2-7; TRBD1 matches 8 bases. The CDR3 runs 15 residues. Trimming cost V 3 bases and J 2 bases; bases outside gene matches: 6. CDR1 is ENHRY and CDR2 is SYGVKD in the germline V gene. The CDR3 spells CAISDPTGAPYEQYF. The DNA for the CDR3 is TGTGCCATCAGTGACCCGACAGGGGCCCCCTACGAGCAGTACTTC.